Listed here are 11 T cell receptor beta chains from one sample, sequenced in a study of shared clonotypes between healthy human individuals. TCRdb's copy holds only in-frame clones and misses some; the assay was immunoSEQ multiplex PCR. The table shows some 2,100,000 clones, with around 93% occurring only once. Cells designated naive CD8 were CD45RO-negative and were positively selected for CCR7, with terminally differentiated effector memory CD45RA+ cells excluded. Sequenced: naive CD8+ T cells from PBMCs. Receptors originate from a man younger than 30 in good health. Some clones in this sample may be carry-over from other donors' samples.

The rearrangement joins TRBV6-5 to TRBJ1-4; D unresolved. The CDR3 runs 14 residues. CDR1 and CDR2 from the germline V gene are MNHEY and SVGAGI. Trimming pared 6 bases from V and 4 bases from J, leaving 12 bases between. The CDR3 is CASSPSYRNEKLFF. DNA for the CDR3: TGTGCCAGCAGCCCCTCCTATCGTAATGAAAAACTGTTTTTT.

The chain recombines TRBV18 with TRBJ2-7, with 8 bases lining up with TRBD1. The CDR3 runs to 17 residues. Unmatched junction bases numbered 15, after V lost 6 bases and J lost 2 bases. Germline CDR1 and CDR2: KGHSH and LQKENI. CDR3 coding DNA: TGTGCCAGCTCTCCCCCACGGGTCGGGACAGGTGCCTACGAGCAGTACTTC. Amino acids: CASSPPRVGTGAYEQYF.

The DNA of the CDR3 is TGTGCCAGCAGCGCCTCCGGGACTAGCGGTCAAGAGACCCAGTACTTC. This encodes CASSASGTSGQETQYF. V gene TRBV9 combines with J gene TRBJ2-5; 11 bases are a match to TRBD2. The CDR3 loop spans 16 amino acids. V shed 3 bases, J shed 2 bases, and the junction held 6 bases outside the gene matches. The V gene's germline CDR1 is SGDLS and CDR2 YYNGEE. Full variable domain (missing parts from reference TRBV9 and TRBJ2-5): DSGVTQTPKHLITATGQRVTLRCSPRSGDLSVYWYQQSLDQGLQFLIQYYNGEERAKGNILERFSAQQFPDLHSELNLSSLELGDSALYFCASSASGTSGQETQYFGPGTRLLVL.

The chain links TRBV28 to TRBJ2-5; 11 bases line up with TRBD2. Germline assignment: CDR1 MDHEN and CDR2 SYDVKM. V was pared by 3 bases and J by 4 bases, with 7 bases of the junction left unmatched. The CDR3 is 16 amino acids. The CDR3 region has the DNA TGTGCCAGCAGTTTGATAGCGGGAGGGCCGGGAGAGACCCAGTACTTC. It encodes CASSLIAGGPGETQYF.

V gene TRBV28 combines with J gene TRBJ2-5, with TRBD2 identical over 7 bases. The V segment lost 5 bases and the J segment 5 bases; nucleotides outside the gene matches: 14. This CDR3 has 16 amino acids. Germline V gene data show CDR1 as MDHEN and CDR2 as SYDVKM. DNA for the CDR3: TGTGCCAGCAGTCTCCAGGGTGGGCGGGAGCGGGAGACCCAGTACTTC. Protein: CASSLQGGRERETQYF. The full variable domain, completed using reference TRBV28 and TRBJ2-5, is DVKVTQSSRYLVKRTGEKVFLECVQDMDHENMFWYRQDPGLGLRLIYFSYDVKMKEKGDIPEGYSVSREKKERFSLILESASTNQTSMYLCASSLQGGRERETQYFGPGTRLLVL.

As regards this clone: Germline is not matched at one junction end, which may reflect a read error. This chain joins TRBV29-1 and TRBJ2-7, with 10 bases aligning to TRBD1. This CDR3 is 13 amino acids long. Germline V gives CDR1 SQVTM, CDR2 ANQGSEA. CDR3 protein: CSAMGQGQYGQYF. The CDR3 DNA is TGCAGCGCAATGGGACAGGGGCAGTACGGGCAGTACTTC.

The rearrangement joins TRBV5-1 to TRBJ2-2; 7 nucleotides line up with TRBD1. CDR1 and CDR2 (germline): SGHRS, YFSETQ. V gave up 4 bases and J gave up 5 bases; unmatched junction bases: 8. The CDR3 is made up of 15 amino acids. The CDR3 is CASSTWTGGTGELFF. Written as DNA, the CDR3 is TGCGCCAGCAGCACTTGGACAGGCGGAACCGGGGAGCTGTTTTTT.

This chain joins TRBV28 and TRBJ2-7, with 7 bases that match TRBD2. The V gene end was trimmed by 3 bases and the J gene end by 6 bases; junction bases not matched to a gene: 14. The CDR3 sequence is 16 residues long. The germline gives CDR1 MDHEN, CDR2 SYDVKM. In DNA, the CDR3 is TGTGCCAGCAGTTTCCTAGCGGAGGCTGGTCGGGTCGAGCAGTACTTC. It specifies CASSFLAEAGRVEQYF.

The chain has TRBV6-1 and TRBJ1-4; D gene ambiguous. Trimming cost V 8 bases and J 5 bases, with 12 bases left between them. Germline-derived CDR1 and CDR2 are MNHNS and SASEGT. This CDR3 contains 13 residues. The CDR3 spells CASGGYGNEKLFF. The CDR3 bases are TGTGCCAGCGGAGGATACGGGAATGAAAAACTGTTTTTT.

This clone was observed once. The chain is built from TRBV27 and TRBJ2-3; maybe TRBD2 (6 bases). This CDR3 has 16 amino acids. Trimming removed 3 bases at V and 2 bases at J, with 15 bases between. Germline CDR1 MNHEY, CDR2 SMNVEV (reference sequence). The CDR3 spells CASSFVYGGSTDTQYF. CDR3 coding DNA: TGTGCCAGCAGTTTCGTGTATGGGGGGTCCACAGATACGCAGTATTTT.

This chain connects TRBV7-8 to TRBJ1-2; D not resolved. V lost 3 bases and J 3 bases, leaving 20 bases between the germline ends. Germline CDR1 is SGHVS and CDR2 is FQNEAQ. The CDR3 extends over 17 amino acids. The DNA for the CDR3 is TGTGCCAGCAGCTTGGCTGCCTTATCGGGTTCTTACTATGGCTACACCTTC. Its protein product is CASSLAALSGSYYGYTF.